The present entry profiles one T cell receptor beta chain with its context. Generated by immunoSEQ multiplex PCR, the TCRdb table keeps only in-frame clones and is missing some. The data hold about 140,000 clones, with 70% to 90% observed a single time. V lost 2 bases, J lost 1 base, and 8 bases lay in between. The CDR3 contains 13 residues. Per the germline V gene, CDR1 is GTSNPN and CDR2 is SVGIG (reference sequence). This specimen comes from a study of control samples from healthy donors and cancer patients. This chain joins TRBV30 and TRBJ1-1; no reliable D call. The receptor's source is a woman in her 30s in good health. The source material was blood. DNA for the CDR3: TGTGCCTGGAGTAGACTACCGAACACTGAAGCTTTCTTT. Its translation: CAWSRLPNTEAFF.